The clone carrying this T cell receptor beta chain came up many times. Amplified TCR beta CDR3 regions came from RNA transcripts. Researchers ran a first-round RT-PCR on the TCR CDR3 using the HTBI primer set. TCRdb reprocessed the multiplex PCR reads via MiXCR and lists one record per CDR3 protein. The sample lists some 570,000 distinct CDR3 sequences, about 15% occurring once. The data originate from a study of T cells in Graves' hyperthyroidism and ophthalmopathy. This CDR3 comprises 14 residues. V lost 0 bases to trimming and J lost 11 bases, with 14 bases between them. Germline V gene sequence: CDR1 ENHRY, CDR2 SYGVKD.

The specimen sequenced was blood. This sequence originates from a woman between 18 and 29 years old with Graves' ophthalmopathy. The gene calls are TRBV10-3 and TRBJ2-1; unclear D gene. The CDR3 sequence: CAISESTRVTKQFF. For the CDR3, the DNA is TGTGCCATCAGTGAGTCGACTCGGGTGACGAAGCAGTTCTTC.